Presented here are 9 T cell receptor beta chains from one specimen sequenced in a study of blood T cell repertoires in COVID-19. Assay used: immunoSEQ multiplex PCR; TCRdb lists only in-frame clones, some missing. The data show 110,000 to 150,000 clones, about 90% seen once. The specimen sequenced was peripheral blood. The origin of the receptors is a woman older than 75 with acute or convalescent COVID-19.

This clone has more than one count but fewer than ten. V and J are TRBV3-1 (or the pseudogene TRBV3-2) and TRBJ1-2; 10 nucleotides agree with TRBD1. The CDR3 totals 14 residues. Trimming removed 1 base from V and 7 bases from J; junction bases left unmatched: 3. Germline-derived CDR1 and CDR2 are LGHDT and YNNKEL (reference sequence). The CDR3 DNA reads TGTGCCAGCAGCCAAGGACAGGGGGCGAGTGGCTACACCTTC. Encoded protein: CASSQGQGASGYTF.

This chain joins TRBV6-5 and TRBJ2-7, with D tentatively TRBD1 (5 bases). The V and J ends lost 0 bases and 4 bases respectively, with 10 bases between them. This CDR3 region has 14 residues. In germline, CDR1 is MNHEY, CDR2 SVGAGI. The CDR3 nucleotides are TGTGCCAGCAGTTACTCCCAGGGAACTTACGAGCAGTACTTC. Protein: CASSYSQGTYEQYF.

The V call is TRBV5-1, the J call TRBJ2-5; D is possibly TRBD1 (6 bases). This CDR3 has 15 amino acids. The germline CDR1 and CDR2 sequences are SGHRS and YFSETQ. With 0 bases removed from V and 2 bases from J, the gap between germline ends came to 11 bases. The CDR3: CASSLDGTTQETQYF. The CDR3 DNA reads as TGCGCCAGCAGCTTGGACGGGACAACTCAAGAGACCCAGTACTTC.

This chain connects TRBV5-6 to TRBJ1-2; no definite D call. There are 17 residues in the CDR3. The V gene lost 0 bases and the J gene lost 0 bases, with 15 bases spanning the gap. Germline V gives CDR1 SGHDT, CDR2 YYEEEE. The CDR3 DNA follows: TGTGCCAGCAGCTTGGGTGAATTGGGCCACGCTAACTATGGCTACACCTTC. This codes for CASSLGELGHANYGYTF. The full variable domain, in which reference TRBV5-6 and TRBJ1-2 provide the parts outside the CDR3, is DAGVTQSPTHLIKTRGQQVTLRCSPKSGHDTVSWYQQALGQGPQFIFQYYEEEERQRGNFPDRFSGHQFPNYSSELNVNALLLGDSALYLCASSLGELGHANYGYTFGSGTRLTVV.

This clone was observed once. Other DNA sequences within the sample encode an identical CDR3. The chain is built from TRBV5-1 and TRBJ1-1, with 9 nucleotides matching TRBD1. CDR1 is SGHRS and CDR2 is YFSETQ in the germline V gene. V shed 3 bases and J 1 base; nucleotides not matched to a gene: 1. The CDR3 contains 14 residues. This CDR3 reads CASSSGQGNTEAFF. As DNA, the CDR3 is TGCGCCAGCAGCTCGGGACAGGGGAACACTGAAGCTTTCTTT.

The chain combines TRBV19 with TRBJ1-5; 7 bases agree with TRBD1. Losses at the gene ends were 4 bases for V and 4 bases for J; bases not matched to a gene: 4. CDR1 and CDR2 (germline): LNHDA, SQIVND (reference sequence). This CDR3 is 14 amino acids long. CDR3: CASSTTGANQPQHF. In nucleotides, the CDR3 is TGTGCCAGTAGTACAACAGGGGCGAATCAGCCCCAGCATTTT.

The rearrangement joins TRBV7-9 to TRBJ1-2; 10 bases agree with TRBD1. The V segment lost 5 bases and the J segment 4 bases; nucleotides outside the gene matches: 7. Germline CDR1 SEHNR, CDR2 FQNEAQ (reference sequence). The CDR3 is made up of 15 amino acids. The CDR3 loop is CASSLTGGAGYGYTF. The CDR3 DNA follows: TGTGCCAGCAGCCTGACAGGGGGCGCGGGCTATGGCTACACCTTC. Drawing the rest from reference TRBV7-9 and TRBJ1-2, the complete variable domain is DTGVSQNPRHKITKRGQNVTFRCDPISEHNRLYWYRQTLGQGPEFLTYFQNEAQLEKSRLLSDRFSAERPKGSFSTLEIQRTEQGDSAMYLCASSLTGGAGYGYTFGSGTRLTVV.

V and J are TRBV6-5 and TRBJ1-2; 7 bases line up with TRBD1. The J segment lost 5 bases and the V segment lost 8 bases, leaving 14 bases of the junction unmatched. Looked up from germline, CDR1 is MNHEY and CDR2 is SVGAGI. This CDR3 spans 15 amino acids. This chain's CDR3 is CASRPLGQVLYGYTF. CDR3 coding DNA: TGTGCCAGCCGACCACTAGGACAGGTTCTATATGGCTACACCTTC.

The rearrangement joins TRBV2 to TRBJ1-3, with D unresolved. V lost 10 bases and J lost 4, with 8 bases in between. Looked up from germline, CDR1 is SNHLY and CDR2 is FYNNEI. The CDR3 loop spans 11 amino acids. CDR3 in DNA: TGTGCCACTGCGGAGGGAAACACCATATATTTT. Its protein product is CATAEGNTIYF.